Listed below are T cell receptor beta chains from one sample, sequenced in a study of blood T cell repertoires in COVID-19. This table comes from immunoSEQ multiplex PCR, and its TCRdb copy is limited to in-frame clones, with some not included. The sample yields under 200,000 clones, about 76% seen once. Sequenced material: peripheral blood. The receptors were gathered from a woman aged 40 to 49 with COVID-19, enrolled during active disease. Both conserved end residues are part of each CDR3. D genes are given only for firm matches. Where a row states a size, it is once, few, many or the class of an expanded clone; other rows omit it.

J gene,clone size,V gene,D gene,CDR3 protein,CDR3 DNA
TRBJ1-4,.,TRBV3-1/TRBV3-2,.,CASSQDTGMSEKLFF,TGTGCCAGCAGCCAAGACACAGGGATGAGTGAAAAACTGTTTTTT
TRBJ1-2,.,TRBV18,TRBD1,CASSLGTGTGGFYGYTF,TGTGCCAGCTCACTCGGAACCGGGACAGGGGGTTTCTATGGCTACACCTTC
TRBJ2-3,.,TRBV25-1,TRBD1,CASSRPRGQGADTQYF,TGTGCCAGCAGCCGCCCCAGGGGACAGGGTGCAGATACGCAGTATTTT
TRBJ2-7,.,TRBV5-8,TRBD1,CASSRGRAGGYEQYF,TGTGCCAGCAGCCGGGGTAGGGCAGGGGGATACGAGCAGTACTTC
TRBJ2-2,few,TRBV4-3,TRBD1,CASSQTGVSGELFF,TGCGCCAGCAGCCAAACAGGGGTTTCCGGGGAGCTGTTTTTT
TRBJ2-1,.,TRBV18,TRBD2,CASSPNGLAGDEQFF,TGTGCCAGCTCACCAAACGGACTAGCGGGGGATGAGCAGTTCTTC
TRBJ1-4,.,TRBV5-1,.,CASRRLEANEKLFF,TGCGCCAGCAGGAGGTTGGAGGCGAATGAAAAACTGTTTTTT
TRBJ2-3,.,TRBV5-1,TRBD2,CASSLGGSGGTDTQYF,TGCGCCAGCAGCTTGGGCGGGAGCGGGGGCACAGATACGCAGTATTTT
TRBJ2-2,.,TRBV5-1,.,CASSSGRNTGELFF,TGCGCCAGCAGCTCGGGTCGAAACACCGGGGAGCTGTTTTTT
TRBJ2-5,.,TRBV7-8,.,CASSSAGANQETQYF,TGTGCCAGCAGCTCGGCAGGGGCGAACCAAGAGACCCAGTACTTC
TRBJ2-7,.,TRBV11-2,TRBD2,CATRPGLAGVNEQYF,TGTGCCACGCGGCCCGGGCTAGCGGGGGTCAACGAGCAGTACTTC
TRBJ1-3,.,TRBV18,.,CASSPPVSYSGNTIYF,TGTGCCAGCTCACCACCGGTCAGTTACTCTGGAAACACCATATATTTT
TRBJ2-5,.,TRBV10-3,TRBD2,CAISARGTSGIHETQYF,TGTGCCATCAGTGCCCGGGGGACTAGCGGGATCCACGAGACCCAGTACTTC
TRBJ1-3,.,TRBV7-6,TRBD1,CASSSEGQGRSLSGNTIYF,TGTGCCAGCAGCTCGGAGGGACAGGGTCGGTCCCTATCTGGAAACACCATATATTTT
TRBJ2-7,few,TRBV4-2,TRBD2,CASSRSGTSGEQYF,TGTGCCAGCAGCCGGTCCGGGACTAGCGGGGAGCAGTACTTC
TRBJ2-3,once,TRBV10-3,TRBD2,CAIRAPSGGQDTQYF,TGTGCCATCAGAGCGCCTAGCGGGGGGCAAGATACGCAGTATTTT
TRBJ2-5,.,TRBV5-1,TRBD1,CASSPGQGGQETQYF,TGCGCCAGCAGCCCGGGACAGGGAGGGCAAGAGACCCAGTACTTC
TRBJ1-4,.,TRBV7-2,.,CASSLEAGKLFF,TGTGCCAGCAGCTTAGAGGCCGGGAAACTGTTTTTT
TRBJ1-1,.,TRBV29-1,TRBD1,CSTGQGAHTEAFF,TGCAGCACCGGACAGGGGGCGCACACTGAAGCTTTCTTT
TRBJ1-2,once,TRBV27,TRBD1,CASSPMGQGTYGYTF,TGTGCCAGCAGTCCCATGGGACAGGGGACGTATGGCTACACCTTC
TRBJ2-2,.,TRBV19,.,CASSGLGVGELFF,TGTGCCAGTTCAGGATTAGGGGTCGGGGAGCTGTTTTTT
TRBJ1-1,.,TRBV6-6,TRBD1,CASSSSGGINLFGAFF,TGTGCCAGCAGTTCCTCAGGGGGCATAAATCTTTTTGGCGCTTTCTTT
TRBJ1-1,.,TRBV3-1/TRBV3-2,.,CASSQDRVRGRAFF,TGTGCCAGCAGCCAAGATCGTGTGCGGGGACGGGCTTTCTTT
TRBJ1-2,.,TRBV27,TRBD1,CASSTVRGQGRNGYTF,TGTGCCAGCAGTACGGTACGCGGACAGGGGCGAAATGGCTACACCTTC
TRBJ2-7,.,TRBV4-1,TRBD2,CASSQALAGDYEQYF,TGCGCCAGCAGCCAAGCCCTAGCGGGGGATTACGAGCAGTACTTC
TRBJ2-7,once,TRBV5-1,.,CASSQDTYEQYF,TGCGCCAGCAGCCAGGACACCTACGAGCAGTACTTC
TRBJ1-3,.,TRBV25-1,.,CASSLRQAPSGNTIYF,TGTGCCAGCAGTCTAAGACAGGCTCCCTCTGGAAACACCATATATTTT
TRBJ1-2,.,TRBV7-3,.,CASSLTGDTNYGYTF,TGTGCCAGCAGCTTAACGGGGGACACTAACTATGGCTACACCTTC
TRBJ1-5,.,TRBV11-2,TRBD1,CASSPDRGSNQPQHF,TGTGCCAGCAGTCCCGACAGGGGGTCCAATCAGCCCCAGCATTTT
TRBJ2-7,many,TRBV7-2,TRBD2,CASSLRPPGTSASEQYF,TGTGCCAGCAGCTTACGCCCCCCTGGGACTAGCGCATCCGAGCAGTACTTC